Listed below are T cell receptor beta chains from one sample, sequenced in a study of tumor and adjacent non-tumor tissue in lung cancer. TCRdb re-derived calls from the multiplex PCR reads in MiXCR, one entry per CDR3 protein. The sample shows 60,000 to 85,000 distinct CDR3 sequences, around 85% of them seen only once. Sequencing was performed on lung tumor tissue. The receptors derive from a woman in her fifties or sixties with non-small cell lung cancer. Each CDR3 is given with its conserved first and last residue. Each record gives: D gene, V gene, J gene, CDR3 length, clone size, CDR3 DNA, CDR3 protein. A D gene is named only where the DNA matches it firmly. The listing skips clone size in some rows; elsewhere it reads once, few, many or a size class.

d_call: NA; v_call: TRBV28; j_call: TRBJ1-5; cdr3_length: 16; clone_size: NA; cdr3_nt: TGTGCCATCAGATTTCATGGGACGGATAGAAATCAACCCCAGCATTTT; cdr3_aa: CAIRFHGTDRNQPQHF
d_call: NA; v_call: TRBV29-1; j_call: TRBJ2-7; cdr3_length: 13; clone_size: NA; cdr3_nt: TGCAGCGTAAGGGGACGGGATGGCCACGAGCATTACTTC; cdr3_aa: CSVRGRDGHEHYF
d_call: NA; v_call: TRBV28; j_call: TRBJ2-2; cdr3_length: 13; clone_size: many; cdr3_nt: TGTGCCAGCAGGCCTACAGGTACCGGGGAGCTGTTTTTT; cdr3_aa: CASRPTGTGELFF
d_call: NA; v_call: TRBV20-1; j_call: TRBJ2-1; cdr3_length: 14; clone_size: NA; cdr3_nt: TGTAGCGCTAACTTCGGGGGAGGCTACAATGAGCAGTTCTTC; cdr3_aa: CSANFGGGYNEQFF
d_call: NA; v_call: TRBV20-1; j_call: TRBJ2-1; cdr3_length: 14; clone_size: NA; cdr3_nt: TGCAGTGCTAGAGGGCCTAGGGGGAAAAATGAGCAGTTCTTC; cdr3_aa: CSARGPRGKNEQFF
d_call: NA; v_call: TRBV6-1; j_call: TRBJ1-3; cdr3_length: 15; clone_size: many; cdr3_nt: TGTGCCAGCAGTGAAGCGACGTCAGGGGGAAACACCATATATTTT; cdr3_aa: CASSEATSGGNTIYF
d_call: NA; v_call: TRBV11-2; j_call: TRBJ2-1; cdr3_length: 15; clone_size: NA; cdr3_nt: TGTGCCAGCAGCGCGAGACCTAGCTTCTACAATGATCAGTTCTTC; cdr3_aa: CASSARPSFYNDQFF
d_call: TRBD2; v_call: TRBV20-1; j_call: TRBJ2-1; cdr3_length: 14; clone_size: NA; cdr3_nt: TGCAGTGTCCCCGGGGGGTATGGGTACAATGAGCAGTTCTTC; cdr3_aa: CSVPGGYGYNEQFF
d_call: NA; v_call: TRBV4-2; j_call: TRBJ2-7; cdr3_length: 18; clone_size: NA; cdr3_nt: TGTGCCAGCAGTCAAGATCTGTTCAGCGGCATCTCTGGGTACGAGCAGTACTTC; cdr3_aa: CASSQDLFSGISGYEQYF
d_call: TRBD1; v_call: TRBV20-1; j_call: TRBJ1-2; cdr3_length: 13; clone_size: NA; cdr3_nt: TGCAGTGGGGCGAGACAGGGGACTAATGGCTACACCTTC; cdr3_aa: CSGARQGTNGYTF
d_call: NA; v_call: TRBV20-1; j_call: TRBJ2-4; cdr3_length: 13; clone_size: NA; cdr3_nt: TGCGGTGCTAGAGTCCTAAGCGACAGTATTCAGTACTTC; cdr3_aa: CGARVLSDSIQYF
d_call: NA; v_call: TRBV20-1; j_call: TRBJ2-7; cdr3_length: 18; clone_size: NA; cdr3_nt: TGCGGTGCTATAGGGGAAGTGGGGAACAGGGATGTAACCTACGAGCAGTACTTC; cdr3_aa: CGAIGEVGNRDVTYEQYF
d_call: NA; v_call: TRBV4-1; j_call: TRBJ2-7; cdr3_length: 11; clone_size: NA; cdr3_nt: TGCGCCAGCAGCTCTATATACGAGCAGTACTTC; cdr3_aa: CASSSIYEQYF
d_call: NA; v_call: TRBV20-1; j_call: TRBJ1-1; cdr3_length: 11; clone_size: NA; cdr3_nt: TGCAGTGCCACCCCCAGCACTGAAGCTTTCTTT; cdr3_aa: CSATPSTEAFF
d_call: TRBD1; v_call: TRBV20-1; j_call: TRBJ1-6; cdr3_length: 14; clone_size: NA; cdr3_nt: TGCAGTGCTGGAAAAACAGGGGATTCTTCACCCCTCCATTTT; cdr3_aa: CSAGKTGDSSPLHF
d_call: NA; v_call: TRBV20-1; j_call: TRBJ1-4; cdr3_length: 14; clone_size: NA; cdr3_nt: TGCAGTGAAGAAATACAGGAAACTAATGAAAAACTGTTTTTT; cdr3_aa: CSEEIQETNEKLFF
d_call: NA; v_call: TRBV4-3; j_call: TRBJ2-2; cdr3_length: 15; clone_size: NA; cdr3_nt: TGCGCCATCAGCCAAGATATTACGAACAACGGGGAGCTGTTTTTT; cdr3_aa: CAISQDITNNGELFF
d_call: NA; v_call: TRBV29-1; j_call: TRBJ2-6; cdr3_length: 15; clone_size: NA; cdr3_nt: TGCATCGTTGTAGAACATAACTCTCTGGCCAACGTCCTGACTTTC; cdr3_aa: CIVVEHNSLANVLTF
d_call: NA; v_call: TRBV12-3/TRBV12-4; j_call: TRBJ1-5; cdr3_length: 13; clone_size: NA; cdr3_nt: TGTACCAGCAGTTTAGCTGAGAATCAGCACCAGCATTTT; cdr3_aa: CTSSLAENQHQHF
d_call: TRBD1; v_call: TRBV20-1; j_call: TRBJ2-5; cdr3_length: 15; clone_size: NA; cdr3_nt: TGCAGTGTCAAGGATGTGACAGGGCAGCAAGAGACCCATTACTTC; cdr3_aa: CSVKDVTGQQETHYF
d_call: TRBD2; v_call: TRBV4-2; j_call: TRBJ2-3; cdr3_length: 14; clone_size: NA; cdr3_nt: TGTGCCAGCAGCCCCGTTCTAGCGGGTGATACGCAGTATTTT; cdr3_aa: CASSPVLAGDTQYF
d_call: TRBD2; v_call: TRBV11-2; j_call: TRBJ2-7; cdr3_length: 14; clone_size: NA; cdr3_nt: TGTGCCAGCAACTTACTAGTGGGAGGGTACGAGCAGTATTTC; cdr3_aa: CASNLLVGGYEQYF
d_call: NA; v_call: TRBV24-1; j_call: TRBJ2-1; cdr3_length: 13; clone_size: NA; cdr3_nt: TGTGCCACCCGACAGCGGAATAACAATGAGCAACTCTTC; cdr3_aa: CATRQRNNNEQLF
d_call: NA; v_call: TRBV6-1; j_call: TRBJ2-7; cdr3_length: 14; clone_size: NA; cdr3_nt: TGTGTCAGCAGTTACCGGGATCGAATCTACGGGCAGTACTTC; cdr3_aa: CVSSYRDRIYGQYF